This T cell receptor beta chain appears in the sequencing data of a study of beta chain features in type 1 diabetes. Expressed TCRB transcripts were sequenced because the entire RNA isolate underwent reverse transcription. The assay was immunoSEQ multiplex PCR, and TCRdb's table has in-frame clones only and misses some. The sample shows over 120,000 clones, 10% of them seen only once. In this sample, this clone turned up many times. Trimming took 3 bases from V and 3 from J, leaving 2 bases between them. Germline V gives CDR1 ENHRY, CDR2 SYGVKD. The CDR3 sequence is 11 residues long. The V gene is TRBV10-3, the J gene TRBJ2-5; D is undetermined. Sequencing was performed on naive CD4+ T cells from blood. The receptor was isolated from a man younger than 35 in good health. The CDR3 sequence: CAISDEETQYF. The CDR3 bases are TGTGCCATCAGTGACGAAGAGACCCAGTACTTC.